Below are 10 T cell receptor beta chains sequenced from a single sample in a study of shared clonotypes between healthy human individuals. The method was immunoSEQ multiplex PCR; TCRdb's version includes in-frame clones alone and lacks a portion of them. The sample carries approximately 1,500,000 clones, under 99% recorded once. What was sequenced was naive CD4+ T cells sorted from blood. As for subset: CD45RA+ positively selected. All receptors derive from a man under 40 in good health.

This chain joins TRBV5-1 and TRBJ1-1; D not resolved. V was trimmed by 4 bases and J by 1 base, leaving 8 bases between them. This CDR3 region has 13 residues. The germline V gene has CDR1 SGHRS and CDR2 YFSETQ. CDR3 bases: TGCGCCAGCAGCGGATTTGAGAACACTGAAGCTTTCTTT. Translated, it gives CASSGFENTEAFF. Looking up the rest from reference TRBV5-1 and TRBJ1-1 gives the full variable domain: KAGVTQTPRYLIKTRGQQVTLSCSPISGHRSVSWYQQTPGQGLQFLFEYFSETQRNKGNFPGRFSGRQFSNSRSEMNVSTLELGDSALYLCASSGFENTEAFFGQGTRLTVV.

The chain links TRBV28 to TRBJ1-5; possible D gene TRBD1, 6 bases. The V gene lost 5 bases and the J gene lost 5 bases, with 10 bases spanning the gap. This CDR3 is built from 13 residues. CDR1 is MDHEN and CDR2 is SYDVKM in the germline V gene. CDR3: CASSPGADQPQHF. In DNA form, the CDR3 reads TGTGCCAGCAGTCCAGGGGCCGATCAGCCCCAGCATTTT.

The chain links TRBV9 to TRBJ2-1; D not resolved. The CDR3 runs to 13 residues. Germline assignment: CDR1 SGDLS and CDR2 YYNGEE. V was pared by 3 bases and J by 5 bases, with 9 bases between. DNA for the CDR3: TGTGCCAGCAGCGAAACAACGAACAATGAGCAGTTCTTC. Protein: CASSETTNNEQFF.

The rearrangement links TRBV5-1 to TRBJ2-7; 7 bases match TRBD2. Per germline, CDR1 SGHRS and CDR2 YFSETQ. This CDR3 contains 15 residues. Losses at the gene ends were 0 bases for V and 3 bases for J; bases not matched to a gene: 6. As DNA, the CDR3 is TGCGCCAGCAGCTTGGACAGCGGGAAACTCTACGAGCAGTACTTC. Protein sequence: CASSLDSGKLYEQYF.

The rearrangement uses TRBV5-1 and TRBJ1-1, with D unclear. There are 15 residues in the CDR3. Germline values: CDR1 SGHRS, CDR2 YFSETQ. The V end lost 4 bases, the J end lost 0 bases, and 13 bases lay between the germline ends. The CDR3 loop is CASSPPSDVNTEAFF. DNA for the CDR3: TGCGCCAGCAGCCCCCCATCTGACGTGAACACTGAAGCTTTCTTT. The whole variable domain, filled in from reference TRBV5-1 and TRBJ1-1, reads KAGVTQTPRYLIKTRGQQVTLSCSPISGHRSVSWYQQTPGQGLQFLFEYFSETQRNKGNFPGRFSGRQFSNSRSEMNVSTLELGDSALYLCASSPPSDVNTEAFFGQGTRLTVV.

This chain links TRBV6-1 with TRBJ2-3; weak D call: TRBD2 (5 bases). Germline-derived CDR1 and CDR2 are MNHNS and SASEGT. V was cut by 7 bases and J by 2 bases, with 13 bases left in between. The CDR3 is 14 amino acids. CDR3 nucleotide sequence: TGTGCCAGCACGGGGATATGGGACACAGATACGCAGTATTTT. Translation: CASTGIWDTDTQYF.

This chain connects TRBV27 to TRBJ2-7; D remains unclear. This CDR3 has 14 amino acids. CDR1 and CDR2 from the germline V gene are MNHEY and SMNVEV (reference sequence). Deletions cut 5 bases from V and 2 bases from J, with 13 bases between. CDR3 loop: CASSAGAATYEQYF. CDR3 sequence (DNA): TGTGCCAGCAGTGCCGGAGCAGCGACCTACGAGCAGTACTTC.

This clone was observed once. The genes are TRBV9 and TRBJ1-4; no definite D call. The germline V gene encodes CDR1 SGDLS and CDR2 YYNGEE. There are 15 residues in the CDR3. Trimming removed 4 bases at V and 0 bases at J, with 10 bases between. CDR3 sequence: CASSKDQATNEKLFF. In nucleotides, the CDR3 is TGTGCCAGCAGCAAGGACCAAGCAACTAATGAAAAACTGTTTTTT.

The chain is built from TRBV7-2 and TRBJ2-1; unclear D gene. There are 13 residues in the CDR3. V lost 0 bases and J 9 bases, leaving 9 bases between the germline ends. Germline CDR1 SGHTA, CDR2 FQGNSA. CDR3 loop: CASSLASRGEQFF. CDR3 DNA: TGTGCCAGCAGCTTAGCCTCTAGAGGTGAGCAGTTCTTC.

This clone was counted once. This chain uses TRBV18 with TRBJ2-5; 9 nucleotides agree with TRBD1. CDR1 is KGHSH and CDR2 is LQKENI in the germline V gene. V shed 5 bases, J shed 9 bases, and the junction held 19 bases outside the gene matches. This CDR3 is 17 amino acids long. For the CDR3, the DNA is TGTGCCAGCTCAGCTCTTGGACCGGGACAGGGAGGGGAGGCCCAGTACTTC. It specifies CASSALGPGQGGEAQYF.